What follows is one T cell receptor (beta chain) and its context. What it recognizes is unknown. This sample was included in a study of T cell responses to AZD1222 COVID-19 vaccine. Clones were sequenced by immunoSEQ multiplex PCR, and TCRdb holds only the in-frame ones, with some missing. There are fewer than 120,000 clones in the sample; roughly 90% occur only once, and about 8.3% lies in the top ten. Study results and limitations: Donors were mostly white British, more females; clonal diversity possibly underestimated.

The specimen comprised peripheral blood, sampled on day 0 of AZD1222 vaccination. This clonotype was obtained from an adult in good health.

The CDR3: CASSQDGGTEAFF. As DNA, the CDR3 is TGTGCCAGCAGCCAGGACGGGGGGACTGAAGCTTTCTTT. The chain recombines TRBV5-4 with TRBJ1-1, with TRBD1 as a possible D gene (5 bases). V was clipped by 4 bases and J by 5 bases, with 12 bases between them. Germline loops: CDR1 SGHNT, CDR2 YYREEE (reference sequence). The CDR3 loop spans 13 amino acids.